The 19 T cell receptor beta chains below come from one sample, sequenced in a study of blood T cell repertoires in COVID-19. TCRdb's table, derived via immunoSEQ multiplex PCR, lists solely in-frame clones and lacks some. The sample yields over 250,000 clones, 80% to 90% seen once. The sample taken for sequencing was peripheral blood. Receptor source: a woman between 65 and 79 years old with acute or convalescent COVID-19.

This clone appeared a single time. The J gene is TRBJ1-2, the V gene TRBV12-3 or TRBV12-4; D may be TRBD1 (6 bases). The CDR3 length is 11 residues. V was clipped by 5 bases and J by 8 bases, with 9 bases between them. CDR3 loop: CASSATGGYTF. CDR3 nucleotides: TGTGCCAGCAGTGCAACAGGGGGCTACACCTTC.

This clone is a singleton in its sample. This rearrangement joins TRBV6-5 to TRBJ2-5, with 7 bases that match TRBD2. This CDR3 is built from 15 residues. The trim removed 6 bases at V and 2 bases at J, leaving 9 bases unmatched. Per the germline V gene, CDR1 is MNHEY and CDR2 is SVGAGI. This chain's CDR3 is CASSALGEGQETQYF. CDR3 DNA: TGTGCCAGCAGCGCCTTAGGGGAGGGACAAGAGACCCAGTACTTC.

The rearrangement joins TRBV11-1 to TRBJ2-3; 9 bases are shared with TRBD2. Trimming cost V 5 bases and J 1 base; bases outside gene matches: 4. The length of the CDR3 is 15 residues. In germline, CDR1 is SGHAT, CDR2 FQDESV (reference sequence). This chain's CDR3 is CASSAVAGGTDTQYF. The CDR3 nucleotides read TGTGCCAGCAGCGCCGTAGCGGGGGGCACAGATACGCAGTATTTT.

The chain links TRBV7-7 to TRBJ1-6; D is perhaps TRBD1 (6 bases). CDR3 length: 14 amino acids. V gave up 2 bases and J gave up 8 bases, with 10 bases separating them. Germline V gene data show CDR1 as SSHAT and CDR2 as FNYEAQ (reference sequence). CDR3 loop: CASSLSRGDSPLHF. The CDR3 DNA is TGTGCCAGCAGCTTATCCAGGGGAGATTCACCCCTCCACTTT. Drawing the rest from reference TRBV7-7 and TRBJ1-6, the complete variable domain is GAGVSQSPRYKVTKRGQDVTLRCDPISSHATLYWYQQALGQGPEFLTYFNYEAQPDKSGLPSDRFSAERPEGSISTLTIQRTEQRDSAMYRCASSLSRGDSPLHFGNGTRLTVT.

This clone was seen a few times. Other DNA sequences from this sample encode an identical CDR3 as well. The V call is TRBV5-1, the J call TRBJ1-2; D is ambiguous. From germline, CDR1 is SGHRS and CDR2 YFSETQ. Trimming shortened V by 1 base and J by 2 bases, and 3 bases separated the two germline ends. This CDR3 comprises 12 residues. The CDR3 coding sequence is TGCGCCAGCAGCTTGAGCAACTATGGCTACACCTTC. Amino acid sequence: CASSLSNYGYTF.

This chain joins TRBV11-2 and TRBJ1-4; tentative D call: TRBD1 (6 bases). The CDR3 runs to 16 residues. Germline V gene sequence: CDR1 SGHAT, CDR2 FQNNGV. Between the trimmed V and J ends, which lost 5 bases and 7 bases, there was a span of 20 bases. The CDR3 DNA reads TGTGCCAGCAGCGCCCCCCTTGGGGGGGCCGGTGAAAAACTGTTTTTT. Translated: CASSAPLGGAGEKLFF.

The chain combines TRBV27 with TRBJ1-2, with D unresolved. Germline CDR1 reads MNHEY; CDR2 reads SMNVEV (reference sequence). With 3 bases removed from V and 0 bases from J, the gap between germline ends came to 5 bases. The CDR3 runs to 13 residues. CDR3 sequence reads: CASSFQANYGYTF. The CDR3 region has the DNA TGTGCCAGCAGTTTTCAGGCTAACTATGGCTACACCTTC.

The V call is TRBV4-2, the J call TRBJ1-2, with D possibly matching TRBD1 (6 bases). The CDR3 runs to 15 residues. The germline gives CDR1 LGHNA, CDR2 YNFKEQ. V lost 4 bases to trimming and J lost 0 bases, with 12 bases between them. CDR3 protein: CASSPSGAANYGYTF. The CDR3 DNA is TGTGCCAGCAGCCCCTCAGGGGCCGCTAACTATGGCTACACCTTC.

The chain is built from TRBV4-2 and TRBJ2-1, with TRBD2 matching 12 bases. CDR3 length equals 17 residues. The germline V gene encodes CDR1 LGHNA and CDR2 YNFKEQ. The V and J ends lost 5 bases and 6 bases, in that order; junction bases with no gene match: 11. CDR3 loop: CASSALSLAGGTNEQFF. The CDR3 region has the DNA TGTGCCAGCAGCGCACTCTCCCTAGCGGGGGGGACCAATGAGCAGTTCTTC.

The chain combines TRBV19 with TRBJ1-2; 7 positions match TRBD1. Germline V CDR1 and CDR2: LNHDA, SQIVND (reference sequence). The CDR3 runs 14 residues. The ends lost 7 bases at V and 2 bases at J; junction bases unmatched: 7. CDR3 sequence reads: CASKISGGNYGYTF. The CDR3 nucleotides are TGTGCCAGTAAAATATCAGGGGGGAACTATGGCTACACCTTC. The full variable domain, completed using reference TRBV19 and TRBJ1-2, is DGGITQSPKYLFRKEGQNVTLSCEQNLNHDAMYWYRQDPGQGLRLIYYSQIVNDFQKGDIAEGYSVSREKKESFPLTVTSAQKNPTAFYLCASKISGGNYGYTFGSGTRLTVV.

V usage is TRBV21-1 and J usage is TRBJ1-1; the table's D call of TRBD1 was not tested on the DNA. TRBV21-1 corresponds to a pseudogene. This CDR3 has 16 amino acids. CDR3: CASSKAGTGADTEAFF. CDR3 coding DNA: TGTGCCAGCAGCAAAGCGGGGACAGGGGCTGACACTGAAGCTTTCTTT.

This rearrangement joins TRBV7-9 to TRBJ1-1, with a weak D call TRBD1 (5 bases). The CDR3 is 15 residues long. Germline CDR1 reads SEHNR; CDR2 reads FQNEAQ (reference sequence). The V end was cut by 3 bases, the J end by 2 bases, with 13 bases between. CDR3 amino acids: CASSFGGGANTEAFF. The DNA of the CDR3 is TGTGCCAGCAGCTTTGGTGGAGGGGCTAACACTGAAGCTTTCTTT.

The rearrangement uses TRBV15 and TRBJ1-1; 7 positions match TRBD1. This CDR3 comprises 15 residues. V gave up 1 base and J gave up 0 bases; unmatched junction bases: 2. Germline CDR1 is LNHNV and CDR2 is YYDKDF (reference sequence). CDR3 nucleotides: TGTGCCACCAGCAGAGGACAGGGAATGAACACTGAAGCTTTCTTT. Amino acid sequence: CATSRGQGMNTEAFF.

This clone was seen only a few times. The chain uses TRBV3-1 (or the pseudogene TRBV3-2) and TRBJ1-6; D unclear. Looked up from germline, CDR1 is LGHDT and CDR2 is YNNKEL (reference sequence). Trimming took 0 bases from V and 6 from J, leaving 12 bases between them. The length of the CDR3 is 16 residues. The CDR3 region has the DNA TGTGCCAGCAGCCAAGAAGCGCCACGGGGTAATTCACCCCTCCACTTT. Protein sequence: CASSQEAPRGNSPLHF.

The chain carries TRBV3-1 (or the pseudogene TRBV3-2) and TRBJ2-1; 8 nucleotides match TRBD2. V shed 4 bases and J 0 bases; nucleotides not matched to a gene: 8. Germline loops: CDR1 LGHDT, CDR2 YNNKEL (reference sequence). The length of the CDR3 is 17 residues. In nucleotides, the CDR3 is TGTGCCAGCAGCCGAGATTTAGCGGGGAGCTCCTACAATGAGCAGTTCTTC. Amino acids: CASSRDLAGSSYNEQFF.

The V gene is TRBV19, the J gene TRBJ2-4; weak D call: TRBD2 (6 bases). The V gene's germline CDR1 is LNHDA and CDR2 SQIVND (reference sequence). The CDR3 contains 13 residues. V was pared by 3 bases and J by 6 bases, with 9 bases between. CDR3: CASSMPGVNIQYF. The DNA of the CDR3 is TGTGCCAGTAGTATGCCGGGGGTAAACATTCAGTACTTC.

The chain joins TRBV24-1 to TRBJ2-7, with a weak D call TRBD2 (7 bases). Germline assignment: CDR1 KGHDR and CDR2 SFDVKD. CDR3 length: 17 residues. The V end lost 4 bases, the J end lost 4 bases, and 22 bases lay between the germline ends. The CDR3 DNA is TGTGCCACCAGTGACTGGGGGGGGCGACCCAAAGGGTACGAGCAGTACTTC. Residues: CATSDWGGRPKGYEQYF.

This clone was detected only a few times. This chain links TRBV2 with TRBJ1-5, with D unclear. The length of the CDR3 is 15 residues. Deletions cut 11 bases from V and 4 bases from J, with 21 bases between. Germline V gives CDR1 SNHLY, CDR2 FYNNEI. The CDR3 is CASQRGLTFNQPQHF. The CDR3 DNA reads TGTGCCTCTCAGCGCGGACTCACCTTTAATCAGCCCCAGCATTTT.

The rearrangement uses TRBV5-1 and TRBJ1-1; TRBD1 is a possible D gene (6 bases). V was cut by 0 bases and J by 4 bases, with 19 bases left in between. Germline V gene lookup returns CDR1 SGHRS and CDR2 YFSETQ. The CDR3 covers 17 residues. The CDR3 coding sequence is TGCGCCAGCAGCTTGGCTCGGCGGGGGCTGGGGAGCACTGAAGCTTTCTTT. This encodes CASSLARRGLGSTEAFF.